What follows are 27 T cell receptor beta chains derived from one specimen sequenced in a study of CD8+ T cells in alopecia areata. Sequencing templates came from extracted RNA that was reverse transcribed into cDNA. Some clones are missing from TCRdb's copy, which holds only in-frame ones; the method was immunoSEQ multiplex PCR. The data hold about 110,000 clones, with 45% to 70% observed a single time. Sequencing was carried out using CD8+ T cells sorted from blood. Receptors originate from a human donor in good health.

V and J are TRBV5-1 and TRBJ2-3; 8 bases match TRBD1. Germline-derived CDR1 and CDR2 are SGHRS and YFSETQ. V trimming: 3 bases; J trimming: 0 bases; junction bases outside the gene matches: 9. The CDR3 runs 17 residues. The CDR3 DNA sequence: TGCGCCAGCAGCTCAGGGGGCTCAACTTCTAGCACAGATACGCAGTATTTT. Encoded protein: CASSSGGSTSSTDTQYF.

V and J are TRBV9 and TRBJ2-2, with TRBD2 as a possible D gene (6 bases). V was pared by 0 bases and J by 7 bases, with 10 bases between. The CDR3 runs to 14 residues. In germline, CDR1 is SGDLS, CDR2 YYNGEE. The CDR3 DNA follows: TGTGCCAGCAGCGTAGCTCGGACTATCGGGGAGCTGTTTTTT. Amino acids: CASSVARTIGELFF.

The sample holds a few counts of this clone. V and J are TRBV29-1 and TRBJ1-2; D call uncertain. CDR1 SQVTM and CDR2 ANQGSEA come from the germline V gene. This CDR3 has 13 residues. V dropped 5 bases and J dropped 0 bases, with 10 bases sitting between them. This CDR3 is CSVPKEANYGYTF. The CDR3 DNA sequence: TGCAGCGTTCCGAAAGAGGCTAACTATGGCTACACCTTC.

The V and J genes are TRBV13 and TRBJ2-1; 12 bases are a match to TRBD2. Germline values: CDR1 PRHDT, CDR2 FYEKMQ (reference sequence). With 5 bases clipped from V and 6 bases from J, the junction kept 5 bases outside the gene matches. The CDR3 is 15 amino acids. The CDR3 is CASSPTSGGGNEQFF. CDR3 coding DNA: TGTGCCAGCAGCCCGACTAGCGGGGGAGGCAATGAGCAGTTCTTC.

A few counts support this clone. The rearrangement links TRBV29-1 to TRBJ1-3; TRBD1 matches at 10 bases. With 0 bases clipped from V and 0 bases from J, the junction kept 11 bases outside the gene matches. The germline gives CDR1 SQVTM, CDR2 ANQGSEA. The CDR3 runs 19 residues. The CDR3 protein is CSVEDPTGQGLSSGNTIYF. In nucleotides, the CDR3 is TGCAGCGTTGAAGATCCGACGGGACAGGGGCTCAGCTCTGGAAACACCATATATTTT.

This clone came up a few times. V gene TRBV28 combines with J gene TRBJ1-5; 9 positions match TRBD1. V trimming: 6 bases; J trimming: 6 bases; junction bases outside the gene matches: 9. The germline CDR1 and CDR2 sequences are MDHEN and SYDVKM. The length of the CDR3 is 15 residues. In nucleotides, the CDR3 is TGTGCCAGCAGCAGCCCCGGGACAGGGACTCAGCCCCAGCATTTT. This translates into CASSSPGTGTQPQHF.

Only a few counts were recorded for this clone. The chain combines TRBV9 with TRBJ1-1, with no clear D. V lost 1 base to trimming and J lost 1 base, with 5 bases between them. CDR1 and CDR2 (germline): SGDLS, YYNGEE. CDR3 length: 13 amino acids. CDR3 in DNA: TGTGCCAGCAGCGTACGACAGAACACTGAAGCTTTCTTT. Its translation is CASSVRQNTEAFF.

This chain connects TRBV7-9 to TRBJ2-3; the match to TRBD2 covers 9 bases. Germline assignment: CDR1 SEHNR and CDR2 FQNEAQ (reference sequence). CDR3 length equals 13 residues. CDR3 nucleotides: TGTGCAGCGGGACTAGCTAGCACAGATACGCAGTATTTT. It specifies CAAGLASTDTQYF.

This chain uses TRBV28 with TRBJ2-7; 7 bases map to TRBD1. Germline CDR1 and CDR2: MDHEN and SYDVKM. The CDR3 covers 14 residues. V was pared by 2 bases and J by 3 bases, with 4 bases of the junction left unmatched. The CDR3 loop reads CASSLGTEIYEQYF. In nucleotides, the CDR3 is TGTGCCAGCAGTTTAGGGACAGAAATCTACGAGCAGTACTTC.

This clone was seen many times. The genes are TRBV11-2 and TRBJ2-3; D ambiguous. Germline values: CDR1 SGHAT, CDR2 FQNNGV. This CDR3 spans 13 amino acids. V gave up 4 bases and J gave up 6 bases, with 11 bases separating them. CDR3 residues: CASSSPPADTQYF. The CDR3 DNA follows: TGTGCCAGCAGCTCGCCCCCGGCGGATACGCAGTATTTT.

The rearrangement uses TRBV5-1 and TRBJ2-1; D remains ambiguous. The V gene's germline CDR1 is SGHRS and CDR2 YFSETQ. The CDR3 has 18 residues. The V gene lost 4 bases and the J gene lost 3 bases, with 23 bases spanning the gap. The CDR3 DNA sequence: TGCGCCAGCAGCCCTTGGGCTACCAGCTCCCTTGACTACAATGAGCAGTTCTTC. Translating gives CASSPWATSSLDYNEQFF.

The J gene is TRBJ2-7, the V gene TRBV13, with TRBD1 identical over 7 bases. This CDR3 comprises 14 residues. The trim removed 5 bases at V and 3 bases at J, leaving 7 bases unmatched. Germline V gene sequence: CDR1 PRHDT, CDR2 FYEKMQ (reference sequence). The CDR3 DNA reads as TGTGCCAGCAGCGCCTGGGACAGTTACTACGAGCAGTACTTC. Its translation is CASSAWDSYYEQYF.

This clone was seen more than once but under ten times. The V call is TRBV5-1, the J call TRBJ2-1; a weak D match, TRBD1 (5 bases). The germline gives CDR1 SGHRS, CDR2 YFSETQ. CDR3 length: 15 residues. The V end lost 3 bases, the J end lost 2 bases, and 12 bases lay between the germline ends. The CDR3 is CASSSQDNPYNEQFF. Here the CDR3 DNA reads TGCGCCAGCAGCTCCCAGGACAATCCCTACAATGAGCAGTTCTTC.

The chain joins TRBV7-2 to TRBJ2-1; 14 nucleotides match TRBD2. The length of the CDR3 is 16 residues. The germline CDR1 and CDR2 sequences are SGHTA and FQGNSA. The V segment lost 5 bases and the J segment 6 bases; nucleotides outside the gene matches: 6. Written as DNA, the CDR3 is TGTGCCAGCAGCAAGACTAGCGGGGGGGTATTCAATGAGCAGTTCTTC. Translation: CASSKTSGGVFNEQFF.

The genes are TRBV5-1 and TRBJ2-2; TRBD1 or TRBD2 may be the D gene (5 bases each). The CDR3 is 15 amino acids. Germline values: CDR1 SGHRS, CDR2 YFSETQ. Trimming shortened V by 0 bases and J by 5 bases, and 11 bases separated the two germline ends. The CDR3: CASSLEQGRTGELFF. In DNA, the CDR3 is TGCGCCAGCAGCTTGGAGCAGGGACGGACCGGGGAGCTGTTTTTT.

The V and J genes are TRBV7-9 and TRBJ2-7; no clear D. Germline CDR1 and CDR2: SEHNR and FQNEAQ (reference sequence). The CDR3 runs to 13 residues. Trimming cost V 1 base and J 5 bases, with 9 bases left between them. The CDR3 nucleotides are TGTGCCAGCAGCTTAGACGGAACCAACGAGCAGTACTTC. Its translation is CASSLDGTNEQYF.

The V and J genes are TRBV2 and TRBJ2-5; TRBD2 aligns across 14 bases. The CDR3 consists of 17 residues. CDR1 and CDR2 from the germline V gene are SNHLY and FYNNEI. V shed 3 bases and J 4 bases; nucleotides not matched to a gene: 7. DNA of the CDR3: TGTGCCAGCAGTGATCCCGGACTAGCGGGGGGCGTAGAGACCCAGTACTTC. This gives the protein CASSDPGLAGGVETQYF.

This clone was seen only once. The chain carries TRBV5-1 and TRBJ2-7; 8 bases fit TRBD2. The CDR3 spans 16 residues. Germline V gene lookup returns CDR1 SGHRS and CDR2 YFSETQ. The J segment lost 4 bases and the V segment lost 0 bases, leaving 9 bases of the junction unmatched. The CDR3 DNA reads TGCGCCAGCAGCTTGGCACCGGGGGGGCCGATTTACGAGCAGTACTTC. Translating it yields CASSLAPGGPIYEQYF.

This clone came up a few times. This chain connects TRBV19 to TRBJ1-6; TRBD1 matches at 7 bases. CDR1 is LNHDA and CDR2 is SQIVND in the germline V gene (reference sequence). V lost 0 bases to trimming and J lost 12 bases; unmatched junction nucleotides: 8. CDR3 length: 15 amino acids. The CDR3 region has the DNA TGTGCCAGTAGTATAGACCGGGACAGCATTATACCCCTCCACTTT. Translating it yields CASSIDRDSIIPLHF.

This clone was detected only a few times. The J gene is TRBJ2-5, the V gene TRBV5-6; D may be TRBD1 (5 bases). Germline V gene lookup returns CDR1 SGHDT and CDR2 YYEEEE. The CDR3 contains 16 residues. Trimming took off 8 bases at V and 0 bases at J, with 20 bases between the two ends. CDR3 loop: CASWLWRTHYQETQYF. In DNA, the CDR3 is TGTGCCAGTTGGCTCTGGCGGACACACTACCAAGAGACCCAGTACTTC.

This chain links TRBV15 with TRBJ1-1; 10 nucleotides align to TRBD1. V was clipped by 1 base and J by 2 bases; unmatched bases: 4. Per the germline V gene, CDR1 is LNHNV and CDR2 is YYDKDF (reference sequence). This CDR3 spans 16 amino acids. This chain's CDR3 is CATSRGQGAFNTEAFF. CDR3 sequence (DNA): TGTGCCACCAGCAGAGGACAGGGGGCCTTCAACACTGAAGCTTTCTTT.

Concerning this clone itself: This specimen includes other DNA sequences encoding the same CDR3. J is TRBJ2-1 and V is TRBV7-8; no firm D call. V was trimmed by 2 bases and J by 3 bases, leaving 5 bases between them. The CDR3 runs to 13 residues. CDR1 SGHVS and CDR2 FQNEAQ come from the germline V gene. CDR3 nucleotide sequence: TGTGCCAGCAGCTTATCTAACTACAATGAGCAGTTCTTC. This codes for CASSLSNYNEQFF.

This clone was seen only a few times. The genes are TRBV5-1 and TRBJ2-1; D is unresolved. Germline assignment: CDR1 SGHRS and CDR2 YFSETQ. The length of the CDR3 is 17 residues. Between the trimmed V and J ends, which lost 4 bases and 0 bases, there was a span of 17 bases. The CDR3 sequence: CASSLQTVRSSYNEQFF. The CDR3, as DNA: TGCGCCAGCAGCCTACAGACGGTCAGGAGCTCCTACAATGAGCAGTTCTTC. Full variable domain (missing parts from reference TRBV5-1 and TRBJ2-1): KAGVTQTPRYLIKTRGQQVTLSCSPISGHRSVSWYQQTPGQGLQFLFEYFSETQRNKGNFPGRFSGRQFSNSRSEMNVSTLELGDSALYLCASSLQTVRSSYNEQFFGPGTRLTVL.

V usage is TRBV25-1 and J usage is TRBJ1-1; perhaps TRBD1 as D (6 bases). The CDR3 is 14 amino acids. The germline V gene has CDR1 MGHDK and CDR2 SYGVNS. Trimming took 3 bases from V and 6 from J, leaving 14 bases between them. The CDR3 is CASSDPWGGAEAFF. DNA for the CDR3: TGTGCCAGCAGTGACCCCTGGGGGGGCGCTGAAGCTTTCTTT.

The chain has TRBV25-1 and TRBJ2-5, with D unclear. The J call is in doubt because the DNA end fits TRBJ2-7 better. The CDR3 contains 10 residues. The germline gives CDR1 MGHDK, CDR2 SYGVNS. CDR3 sequence reads: CASSLHEQYF. The CDR3 bases are TGTGCCAGCAGTCTCCACGAGCAGTACTTC.

This chain uses TRBV4-1 with TRBJ1-2; D remains ambiguous. CDR1 is MGHRA, CDR2 YSYEKL, per germline. Trimming stripped 3 bases from V and 7 bases from J, with 18 bases between. The CDR3 covers 15 residues. The CDR3 loop reads CASSQASSSEGGYTF. The CDR3 DNA is TGCGCCAGCAGCCAGGCATCCAGCTCGGAGGGTGGCTACACCTTC.

The table lists this clone with a count of one. The chain couples TRBV4-2 to TRBJ2-1; D remains unclear. There are 13 residues in the CDR3. V gave up 0 bases and J gave up 4 bases, with 4 bases separating them. The germline gives CDR1 LGHNA, CDR2 YNFKEQ. CDR3: CASSQDDYNEQFF. CDR3 nucleotide sequence: TGTGCCAGCAGCCAAGACGATTACAATGAGCAGTTCTTC.